The clone carrying this T cell receptor (beta chain) occurred once. The data derive from a study of shared clonotypes between healthy human individuals. Turning to the study itself: Researchers assigned three CD4 naive, three CD4 memory, two CD8 naive and one CD8 memory plate to each donor.

The assay was immunoSEQ multiplex PCR, and TCRdb's table has in-frame clones only and misses some. Of more than 2 million clones in the sample, 95% were seen once. In germline, CDR1 is LGHNT, CDR2 FRNRAP. Trimming removed 1 base at V and 0 bases at J, with 10 bases between. CDR3 size: 16 residues. Healthy HIV-negative adults without recent acute infections or vaccinations served as donors. Material: naive CD4+ T cells sorted from blood. Documented subset: CD45RA+ positively selected. This sequence originates from a man aged 18 to 29 in good health. This sequence joins TRBV12-5 and TRBJ1-3; D unclear. The CDR3 coding sequence is TGTGCTAGTGGTTTGGGGGCGGACCGCTCTGGAAACACCATATATTTT. Translation gives CASGLGADRSGNTIYF.